Below are 10 T cell receptor beta chains sequenced from a single sample in a study of tumor-infiltrating lymphocytes in primary liver carcinoma. From roughly 500 ng total RNA, TCR beta cDNA was generated with a primer in the constant region. Employing slightly modified ARM-PCR, three nested multiplex PCR rounds were run, and these gave rise to the TCR beta libraries. The study ran its first two PCR rounds for about 11 cycles each, using TRBV1-TRBV30 forward primers and a C-beta reverse primer. TCRdb re-called the multiplex PCR reads with MiXCR, one entry per CDR3 protein. The top ten clones hold 15% to 20% of a sample with about 320,000 distinct CDR3 sequences, about 50% of them seen once. Alongside blood RNA obtained from unsorted whole blood, germline DNA was also extracted. Material for sequencing was peripheral blood. Receptors were obtained from a young woman with primary liver carcinoma and hepatitis B virus infection.

Details on this clonotype: At one of its ends the junction is not consistent with the germline gene, which may arise from a read error. The J gene is TRBJ1-1, the V gene TRBV6-2 or TRBV6-3, with D unclear. The CDR3 covers 17 residues. Germline V gives CDR1 MNHEY, CDR2 SVGEGT. The CDR3 region is CASNYSKGRIMNAEAYF. In DNA, the CDR3 is TGTGCCAGCAATTACTCGAAGGGCAGAATCATGAACGCTGAAGCTTACTTT.

The chain has TRBV10-2 and TRBJ1-5, with no clear D. Near its end, the DNA agrees better with TRBJ2-3, so the J call may be wrong. This CDR3 is built from 13 residues. The germline gives CDR1 WSHSY, CDR2 SAAADI. CDR3 bases: TGCGCCAGCAGTATGGGCGCCGGGCAGCCCCAGTATTTT. This gives the protein CASSMGAGQPQYF.

As regards this clonotype: An end of the junction does not agree with germline; a read error may underlie this. The chain carries TRBV11-2 and TRBJ2-7; D ambiguous. The germline CDR1 and CDR2 sequences are SGHAT and FQNNGV. The length of the CDR3 is 12 residues. The CDR3 DNA sequence: TGTACCAGCAGCCCGACGGATTACGAGCAGTACTTC. Amino acid sequence: CTSSPTDYEQYF.

Comments on this clonotype: This may come from a read error, since a much larger clone is one base off. This chain uses TRBV29-1 with TRBJ2-7, with a possible D match to TRBD1 (6 bases). From germline, CDR1 is SQVTM and CDR2 ANQGSEA. The CDR3 has 13 residues. CDR3 protein: CIVEEVTGSEQYF. In DNA form, the CDR3 reads TGCATCGTTGAAGAAGTGACAGGAAGCGAGCAGTACTTC.

This clonotype has only one observation. J is TRBJ2-1 and V is TRBV12-3 or TRBV12-4, with 8 nucleotides matching TRBD1. After removal of 10 bases from V and 2 bases from J, the junction contained 10 bases not matched to a gene. The CDR3 contains 15 residues. The CDR3 region is CANRLTGDPYNEQFF. The CDR3 region has the DNA TGTGCCAACAGGCTGACAGGGGACCCCTACAATGAGCAGTTCTTC.

With respect to this clonotype: Just one base apart from a much larger clone, this may be a read error. Lacking the conserved final phenylalanine or tryptophan, this CDR3 likely reflects a read error. The V gene is TRBV11-2, the J gene TRBJ2-5; D remains unclear. The germline gives CDR1 SGHAT, CDR2 FQNNGV. The CDR3 runs 13 residues. The V end lost 8 bases, the J end lost 5 bases, and 15 bases lay between the germline ends. DNA for the CDR3: TGTGCCAGCTTTGGGAAGGGAACGGAGACCCAGTACTCC. This sequence encodes CASFGKGTETQYS.

In this sample, this clonotype turned up many times. The CDR3 DNA follows: TGTGCCAGCAGCTTGCCGGGAGGTAAACAGTACTTC. Residues: CASSLPGGKQYF. The chain carries TRBV11-2 and TRBJ2-7, with 7 bases that match TRBD2. Unmatched junction bases numbered 6, after V lost 3 bases and J lost 10 bases. CDR3 length: 12 residues. Germline values: CDR1 SGHAT, CDR2 FQNNGV.

There are a few counts of this clonotype. This chain's CDR3 is CATRRGSNQPQHF. CDR3 nucleotide sequence: TGTGCCACCCGCCGGGGTAGCAATCAGCCCCAGCATTTT. This chain joins TRBV6-6 and TRBJ1-5; D ambiguous. Germline CDR1 and CDR2: MNHNY and SVGAGI (reference sequence). The CDR3 length is 13 residues. V shed 10 bases and J shed 0 bases, with 10 bases lying between them.

CDR3 coding DNA: TGTGCCAGCAGTCCTGAACAGGGGGCAGGGAGAGTCGATGAGCAGTTCTTC. Translating it yields CASSPEQGAGRVDEQFF. The chain recombines TRBV28 with TRBJ2-1; 9 bases line up with TRBD1. The CDR3 covers 17 residues. Trimming removed 5 bases from V and 8 bases from J; junction bases left unmatched: 16. In germline, CDR1 is MDHEN, CDR2 SYDVKM.

This chain joins TRBV5-8 and TRBJ1-1, with no clear D. Looked up from germline, CDR1 is SGHTS and CDR2 is YDEGEE. Trimming shortened V by 5 bases and J by 2 bases, and 16 bases separated the two germline ends. The CDR3 extends over 15 amino acids. The CDR3 DNA sequence: TGTGCCAGCAGTCGGGTCCTTATGGGAAACACTGAAGCTTTCTTT. Its translation: CASSRVLMGNTEAFF.